These 5 T cell receptor beta chains were sequenced from one sample in a study of blood T cell repertoires in COVID-19. Sequencing used immunoSEQ multiplex PCR; TCRdb keeps in-frame clones, though not all of them. Of a few hundred thousand clones listed, more than 85% are singletons. Input material: PBMCs or T cells enriched from blood (not recorded which). The receptor set was obtained from a woman in her 30s who had recovered from COVID-19.

This chain joins TRBV27 and TRBJ1-2, with 7 nucleotides matching TRBD1. The CDR3 totals 13 residues. Germline V lookup: CDR1 MNHEY, CDR2 SMNVEV (reference sequence). J was trimmed by 7 bases and V by 6 bases; bases with no gene match: 8. CDR3 DNA: TGTGCCAGCAGGGATACAGCAGGGGGTGGCTACACCTTC. Translated, it gives CASRDTAGGGYTF.

The chain carries TRBV27 and TRBJ2-7; D remains unclear. This CDR3 spans 13 amino acids. Per germline, CDR1 MNHEY and CDR2 SMNVEV (reference sequence). V lost 2 bases and J lost 2, with 7 bases in between. The CDR3 DNA is TGTGCCAGCAGTTTACGAGATGCCTACGAGCAGTACTTC. It yields the protein CASSLRDAYEQYF.

The rearrangement links TRBV5-1 to TRBJ2-7, with a weak D call TRBD2 (5 bases). Per germline, CDR1 SGHRS and CDR2 YFSETQ. Trimming removed 0 bases at V and 2 bases at J, with 12 bases between. The CDR3 is made up of 15 amino acids. CDR3 sequence reads: CASSLEAGITYEQYF. DNA of the CDR3: TGCGCCAGCAGCTTGGAAGCCGGGATTACCTACGAGCAGTACTTC.

This clone was seen only a few times. The chain employs TRBV6-1 and TRBJ2-3; D call uncertain. Germline loops: CDR1 MNHNS, CDR2 SASEGT. The CDR3 has 14 amino acids. V shed 3 bases and J shed 6 bases, with 13 bases lying between them. The CDR3 is CASSDFPLSDTQYF. The CDR3 bases are TGTGCCAGCAGTGATTTTCCCCTCTCGGATACGCAGTATTTT.

The V call is TRBV15, the J call TRBJ2-1; possibly TRBD2 for D (6 bases). Germline-derived CDR1 and CDR2 are LNHNV and YYDKDF (reference sequence). The CDR3 sequence is 16 residues long. V lost 0 bases, J lost 0 bases, and 9 bases lay in between. As DNA, the CDR3 is TGTGCCACCAGCAGAGATGGGAGGAGCTCCTACAATGAGCAGTTCTTC. Its protein product is CATSRDGRSSYNEQFF.